Given below is one T cell receptor beta chain in context. Assay used: immunoSEQ multiplex PCR; TCRdb lists only in-frame clones, some missing. The table has some 200,000 clones, around 84% seen once. The donors were part of the approximately 130-subject validation cohort, which stood apart from the roughly 680-subject first cohort. This record belongs to a study of cytomegalovirus exposure and HLA in healthy donors. This CDR3 comprises 12 residues. V was clipped by 3 bases and J by 12 bases, with 12 bases between them. Germline V lookup: CDR1 SNHLY, CDR2 FYNNEI. The sequence was collected from a woman aged 30 to 39 in good health and CMV-seropositive. This chain connects TRBV2 to TRBJ1-5, with D perhaps TRBD1 (5 bases). The sample consisted of PBMCs. In nucleotides, the CDR3 is TGTGCCAGCAGTGATGAAGGGCAGGGCCAGCATTTT. Translating it yields CASSDEGQGQHF.